The clone carrying this TCR beta chain was seen many times. This entry comes from a study of regulatory T cells in long-lasting Graves disease. Study at large: Antithyroid drugs had been given to newly diagnosed Graves' patients for under 3 months.

The CDR3 spans 15 residues. Germline V lookup: CDR1 SQVTM, CDR2 ANQGSEA. Trimming took 7 bases from V and 2 from J, leaving 20 bases between them. Libraries of TCR beta came from iRepertoire HTBI primers plus Arm-PCR of CDR3 regions. Each CDR3 protein is one row after TCRdb ran MiXCR on the multiplex PCR reads. The sample records some 200,000 distinct CDR3 sequences, roughly 19% being singletons. The sample's time point: newly diagnosed GD, antithyroid drugs for less than 3 months. After RNA was extracted from PBMCs, the TCR library was made from it. By American Thyroid Association guidelines, Graves' disease was diagnosed in the cohort. The data also belong to a second study, concerning T cells in Graves' hyperthyroidism and ophthalmopathy. As reported in that work: Primed by the HTBI set, a first-round RT-PCR was run on the TCR CDR3.

The source material was peripheral blood mononuclear cells (PBMCs), sampled at new diagnosis, from a patient treated with antithyroid drugs. This chain joins TRBV29-1 and TRBJ2-5; a weak D match, TRBD1 (8 bases). This TCR was sampled from a woman aged 25-40 years with Graves disease. The CDR3 DNA reads as TGCAGCGCGACAGGGGCCCCGGGGGGACAAGAGACCCAGTACTTC. It encodes CSATGAPGGQETQYF.